This T cell receptor (beta chain) was identified in a study of blood T cell repertoires in COVID-19. Across the whole study: PBMCs, B-cell-depleted T cells, or T cells provided the cDNA or gDNA that made up the material.

Ages ranged from roughly 18 to 100 years, with residence in about 24 US areas. TCRdb keeps only in-frame clones here, not all; method: immunoSEQ multiplex PCR. There are 150,000 to 200,000 clones in the sample; roughly 87% occur only once, and about 6.5% lies in the top ten. Sequencing was carried out using PBMCs or T cells enriched from blood (not recorded which). This TCR came from a woman aged 45-59 years who had recovered from COVID-19.

The CDR3 nucleotides are TGCAGCGTTGATGGAGCCCGCCTAGGTGGCTACACCTTC. This sequence encodes CSVDGARLGGYTF. J is TRBJ1-2 and V is TRBV29-1; no clear D. V was trimmed by 3 bases and J by 7 bases, leaving 15 bases between them. In germline, CDR1 is SQVTM, CDR2 ANQGSEA. This CDR3 has 13 residues. Variable domain in full (rest from reference TRBV29-1 and TRBJ1-2): SAVISQKPSRDICQRGTSLTIQCQVDSQVTMMFWYRQQPGQSLTLIATANQGSEATYESGFVIDKFPISRPNLTFSTLTVSNMSPEDSSIYLCSVDGARLGGYTFGSGTRLTVV.